This TCR beta chain was observed in a study of T cells in localized non-small cell lung cancer. Points from the study as a whole: Median approximately 50 top-100 tumor clones were shared with paired adjacent lung. Tumor trailed uninvolved adjacent lung in T cell clonality, which peaked there. An association was observed between higher blood T cell density and longer overall survival.

TCRdb's table, derived via immunoSEQ multiplex PCR, lists solely in-frame clones and lacks some. The sample shows fewer than 40,000 clones, 78% of them seen only once. Germline assignment: CDR1 SGHNT and CDR2 YYREEE (reference sequence). With 0 bases removed from V and 0 bases from J, the gap between germline ends came to 12 bases. The CDR3 loop spans 17 amino acids. Remarks on this clone: Antigen: not known.

This receptor was taken from a male donor at least 60 years old with stage II squamous cell lung carcinoma. The sample here was peripheral blood, taken before any cancer treatment. The chain is built from TRBV5-4 and TRBJ1-4; D uncertain. This CDR3 is CASSLGGGAATNEKLFF. CDR3 nucleotides: TGTGCCAGCAGCTTGGGTGGCGGCGCTGCAACTAATGAAAAACTGTTTTTT.